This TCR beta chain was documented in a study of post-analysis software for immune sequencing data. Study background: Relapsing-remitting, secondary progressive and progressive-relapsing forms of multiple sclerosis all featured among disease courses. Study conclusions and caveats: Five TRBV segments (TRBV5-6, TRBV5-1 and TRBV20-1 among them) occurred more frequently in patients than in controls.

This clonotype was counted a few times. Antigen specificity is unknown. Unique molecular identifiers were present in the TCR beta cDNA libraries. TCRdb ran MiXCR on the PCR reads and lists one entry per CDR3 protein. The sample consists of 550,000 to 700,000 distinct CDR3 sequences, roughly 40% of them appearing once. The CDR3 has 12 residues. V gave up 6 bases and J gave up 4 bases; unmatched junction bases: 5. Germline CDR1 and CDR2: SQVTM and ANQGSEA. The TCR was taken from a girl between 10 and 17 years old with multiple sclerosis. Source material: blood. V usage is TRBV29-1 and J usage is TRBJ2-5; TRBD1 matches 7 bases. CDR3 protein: CSVRQGPETQYF. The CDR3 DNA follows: TGCAGCGTCCGACAGGGACCAGAGACCCAGTACTTC.